Below are 11 T cell receptor beta chains sequenced from a single sample in a study of immune evolution from preneoplasia to lung adenocarcinoma. Sequenced by immunoSEQ multiplex PCR; TCRdb stores in-frame clones only, minus some. Among 35,000 or so clones listed, 74% were seen once. Sequencing was performed on FFPE invasive lung adenocarcinoma tissue. The receptor set was obtained from a person in their sixties or seventies with lung adenocarcinoma.

This chain uses TRBV5-4 with TRBJ2-2; no definite D call. Trimming cost V 4 bases and J 2 bases, with 15 bases left between them. Germline CDR1 and CDR2: SGHNT and YYREEE (reference sequence). The CDR3 runs 16 residues. Written as DNA, the CDR3 is TGTGCCAGCAGCCCTCTTGCCCAGCCCAACACCGGGGAGCTGTTTTTT. Translating it yields CASSPLAQPNTGELFF. Looking up the rest from reference TRBV5-4 and TRBJ2-2 gives the full variable domain: ETGVTQSPTHLIKTRGQQVTLRCSSQSGHNTVSWYQQALGQGPQFIFQYYREEENGRGNFPPRFSGLQFPNYSSELNVNALELDDSALYLCASSPLAQPNTGELFFGEGSRLTVL.

This chain joins TRBV7-2 and TRBJ2-7; TRBD2 matches 8 bases. There are 16 residues in the CDR3. The germline V gene encodes CDR1 SGHTA and CDR2 FQGNSA. The V segment lost 3 bases and the J segment 2 bases; nucleotides outside the gene matches: 9. Here the CDR3 DNA reads TGTGCCAGCAGCTTGGATGTAGAGCGGGGGACCTACGAGCAGTACTTC. This encodes CASSLDVERGTYEQYF. Full variable domain (rest looked up from reference TRBV7-2 and TRBJ2-7): GAGVSQSPSNKVTEKGKDVELRCDPISGHTALYWYRQSLGQGLEFLIYFQGNSAPDKSGLPSDRFSAERTGGSVSTLTIQRTQQEDSAVYLCASSLDVERGTYEQYFGPGTRLTVT.

This clone has only one observation. The chain has TRBV19 and TRBJ1-4; 8 positions match TRBD1. V shed 5 bases, J shed 7 bases, and the junction held 3 bases outside the gene matches. Germline CDR1 reads LNHDA; CDR2 reads SQIVND (reference sequence). The CDR3 consists of 13 residues. The CDR3 region has the DNA TGTGCCAGTAGTGGCAGGGGGCTTGAAAAACTGTTTTTT. Amino acids: CASSGRGLEKLFF.

The V and J genes are TRBV5-1 and TRBJ2-3; 7 nucleotides agree with TRBD2. The germline V gene encodes CDR1 SGHRS and CDR2 YFSETQ. Germline trimming cut 4 bases from V and 0 bases from J; bases unmatched to any gene: 5. This CDR3 has 15 residues. The CDR3, as DNA: TGCGCCAGCAGCACGAGCGGGGATAGCACAGATACGCAGTATTTT. Protein product: CASSTSGDSTDTQYF.

This rearrangement joins TRBV18 to TRBJ2-2; 7 bases line up with TRBD1. The CDR3 is 18 residues long. With 4 bases clipped from V and 4 bases from J, the junction kept 15 bases outside the gene matches. Looked up from germline, CDR1 is KGHSH and CDR2 is LQKENI. The CDR3 DNA follows: TGTGCCAGCTCACGGGGCCCTCCGCCAGGGGGAAGCACCGGGGAGCTGTTTTTT. Translated: CASSRGPPPGGSTGELFF.

With regard to this clone: The same CDR3 arises from other DNA sequences in this sample as well. J is TRBJ1-4 and V is TRBV28, with TRBD1 as a possible D gene (5 bases). The V gene lost 5 bases and the J gene lost 5 bases, with 12 bases spanning the gap. This CDR3 has 14 amino acids. Per germline, CDR1 MDHEN and CDR2 SYDVKM. The CDR3 DNA reads TGTGCCAGCAGTCGACAGTCCCTAAATGAAAAACTGTTTTTT. It specifies CASSRQSLNEKLFF.

This clone is labeled as medium-sized. V is TRBV15 and J is TRBJ2-7, with TRBD2 as a possible D gene (6 bases). Per germline, CDR1 LNHNV and CDR2 YYDKDF (reference sequence). The CDR3 loop spans 13 amino acids. The V end lost 0 bases, the J end lost 6 bases, and 9 bases lay between the germline ends. CDR3 coding DNA: TGTGCCACCAGCAGAGAACTAGCTGGCGAGCAGTACTTC. It is translated as CATSRELAGEQYF.

This chain uses TRBV6-5 with TRBJ1-1, with 7 bases fitting TRBD1. CDR1 and CDR2 (germline): MNHEY, SVGAGI. The CDR3 has 15 residues. Trimming took 1 base from V and 4 from J; bases not matched to a gene: 6. The CDR3 DNA is TGTGCCAGCAGTTACTACAGGGGTGGTCGCACTGAAGCTTTCTTT. The encoded protein is CASSYYRGGRTEAFF.

The chain couples TRBV15 to TRBJ1-1, with 7 positions matching TRBD1. Losses at the gene ends were 5 bases for V and 1 base for J; bases not matched to a gene: 4. The CDR3 totals 14 residues. Germline V gene data show CDR1 as LNHNV and CDR2 as YYDKDF (reference sequence). The DNA of the CDR3 is TGTGCCACCAGCCAGGGGGGCTGGAACACTGAAGCTTTCTTT. This encodes CATSQGGWNTEAFF. The complete variable domain, with remaining parts taken from reference TRBV15 and TRBJ1-1, reads DAMVIQNPRYQVTQFGKPVTLSCSQTLNHNVMYWYQQKSSQAPKLLFHYYDKDFNNEADTPDNFQSRRPNTSFCFLDIRSPGLGDTAMYLCATSQGGWNTEAFFGQGTRLTVV.

The chain uses TRBV18 and TRBJ2-7, with 9 bases identical to TRBD2. The V gene's germline CDR1 is KGHSH and CDR2 LQKENI. Unmatched junction bases numbered 8, after V lost 0 bases and J lost 8 bases. The CDR3 covers 15 residues. CDR3 DNA: TGTGCCAGCTCACCACCTAGCGGGAGTGCGGGAAAGCAGTACTTC. It specifies CASSPPSGSAGKQYF.

V usage is TRBV28 and J usage is TRBJ1-1, with D hard to call. Trimming removed 4 bases from V and 1 base from J, with 16 bases in between. CDR3 length equals 16 residues. The germline V gene has CDR1 MDHEN and CDR2 SYDVKM. CDR3 DNA sequence: TGTGCCAGCAGTTCCTCCGTGGGGAGGCGGAACACTGAAGCTTTCTTT. It codes for CASSSSVGRRNTEAFF.